One sample yielded the 15 T cell receptor beta chains listed below, sequenced in a study of radiation and T cells in renal cell carcinoma (dated by TCRdb to about 2020). Per the publication, the time point label means: blood 2 weeks post-SBRT. What the treatment or condition label conveys for this sample: 15 Gy SBRT to primary tumor, nephrectomy 4 weeks later. The library was built by means of the immunoSEQ multiplex PCR assay. Drawn from immuneACCESS, this table holds only the in-frame rearrangements with V and J called that TCRdb kept. Clones are partly lost; checked studies trace under half to an unresolved V gene and leave the rest unexplained. The sample table shows over 60,000 clones, and approximately 86% are seen once. The leading ten clones occupy approximately 22% of the sample. The sequencing used blood, collected from a patient whose treatment included radiotherapy and nephrectomy. These receptors originate from a woman in her fifties or sixties with renal cell carcinoma.

V gene TRBV10-3 combines with J gene TRBJ2-1; 8 positions agree with TRBD2. The CDR3 loop spans 14 amino acids. Per germline, CDR1 ENHRY and CDR2 SYGVKD. Trimming at V came to 6 bases and at J to 7 bases, leaving 8 bases not matched to a gene. The CDR3 nucleotides are TGTGCCATCAGGCAGCGGGAGTCATTGAATGAGCAGTTCTTC. This codes for CAIRQRESLNEQFF.

This clone was picked up one time. The chain recombines TRBV4-1 with TRBJ2-7; TRBD1 matches 9 bases. The germline CDR1 and CDR2 sequences are MGHRA and YSYEKL. The CDR3 has 18 amino acids. Trimming cost V 0 bases and J 3 bases; bases outside gene matches: 12. CDR3 DNA sequence: TGCGCCAGCAGCCAAGAACCTCTCCGGGACAGGGTATTCTACGAGCAGTACTTC. Protein: CASSQEPLRDRVFYEQYF.

This chain joins TRBV19 and TRBJ1-1; no reliable D call. There are 13 residues in the CDR3. The V end was cut by 3 bases, the J end by 2 bases, with 7 bases between. The germline V gene has CDR1 LNHDA and CDR2 SQIVND (reference sequence). This CDR3 reads CASSIMGNTEAFF. As DNA, the CDR3 is TGTGCCAGTAGTATCATGGGAAACACTGAAGCTTTCTTT.

The V call is TRBV7-3, the J call TRBJ1-2; 7 bases are a match to TRBD1. The CDR3 has 15 amino acids. V lost 4 bases, J lost 1 base, and 6 bases stayed unmatched. Germline lookup yields CDR1 SGHTA and CDR2 FQGTGA. CDR3 sequence: CASSYGDRVNYGYTF. CDR3 coding DNA: TGTGCCAGCAGCTACGGGGACAGAGTTAACTATGGCTACACCTTC.

The chain employs TRBV15 and TRBJ2-3; 10 bases match TRBD2. V was clipped by 4 bases and J by 2 bases; unmatched bases: 12. The CDR3 contains 18 residues. CDR1 is LNHNV, CDR2 YYDKDF, per germline (reference sequence). The chain's CDR3 is CATSTDRASGSFTDTQYF. CDR3 in DNA: TGTGCCACCAGCACAGATAGGGCTAGCGGGAGTTTCACAGATACGCAGTATTTT.

This rearrangement joins TRBV6-5 to TRBJ2-3; weak D call: TRBD2 (6 bases). The CDR3 consists of 16 residues. CDR1 is MNHEY, CDR2 SVGAGI, per germline. The V and J ends lost 2 bases and 4 bases respectively, with 16 bases between them. CDR3: CASSYLRLGRADTQYF. In DNA form, the CDR3 reads TGTGCCAGCAGTTACCTAAGACTAGGTAGGGCAGATACGCAGTATTTT.

CDR3 nucleotide sequence: TGTGCCAGCTCACCCGATGTCAGACCCAATGAGCAGTTCTTC. Residues: CASSPDVRPNEQFF. The chain links TRBV18 to TRBJ2-1; D not certain. Germline lookup yields CDR1 KGHSH and CDR2 LQKENI. The CDR3 extends over 14 amino acids. Trimming cost V 3 bases and J 6 bases, with 12 bases left between them. Based on the CDR3 plus reference TRBV18 and TRBJ2-1, the full variable domain is NAGVMQNPRHLVRRRGQEARLRCSPMKGHSHVYWYRQLPEEGLKFMVYLQKENIIDESGMPKERFSAEFPKEGPSILRIQQVVRGDSAAYFCASSPDVRPNEQFFGPGTRLTVL.

The chain employs TRBV7-2 and TRBJ2-5; perhaps TRBD1 as D (6 bases). Germline-derived CDR1 and CDR2 are SGHTA and FQGNSA. Trimming shortened V by 6 bases and J by 2 bases, and 13 bases separated the two germline ends. The CDR3 extends over 14 amino acids. The CDR3 region is CASSTGTQQETQYF. DNA of the CDR3: TGTGCCAGCAGTACCGGGACACAGCAAGAGACCCAGTACTTC.

This chain joins TRBV28 and TRBJ1-4; D call uncertain. This CDR3 is built from 13 residues. Germline V gene sequence: CDR1 MDHEN, CDR2 SYDVKM. The V end was cut by 10 bases, the J end by 5 bases, with 14 bases between. The chain's CDR3 is CATFDPGNEKLFF. The DNA for the CDR3 is TGTGCCACTTTTGATCCCGGAAATGAAAAACTGTTTTTT. The full variable domain, its missing parts supplied by reference TRBV28 and TRBJ1-4, is DVKVTQSSRYLVKRTGEKVFLECVQDMDHENMFWYRQDPGLGLRLIYFSYDVKMKEKGDIPEGYSVSREKKERFSLILESASTNQTSMYLCATFDPGNEKLFFGSGTQLSVL.

CDR3 residues: CASSLDTARDTQYF. In DNA, the CDR3 is TGTGCCAGCAGCTTGGATACAGCTCGAGATACGCAGTATTTT. This chain links TRBV5-5 with TRBJ2-3; no definite D call. Germline loops: CDR1 SGHKS, CDR2 YYEKEE (reference sequence). The germline V and J ends were trimmed by 0 bases and 5 bases, with 10 bases remaining between them. The length of the CDR3 is 14 residues.

DNA for the CDR3: TGTGCCATCAGTGTGGGAGGATACGAGCAGTACTTC. Translating it yields CAISVGGYEQYF. This chain uses TRBV10-3 with TRBJ2-7; D is perhaps TRBD2 (6 bases). The V end lost 4 bases, the J end lost 4 bases, and 8 bases lay between the germline ends. CDR1 is ENHRY and CDR2 is SYGVKD in the germline V gene. CDR3 length: 12 amino acids.

The table lists this clone with a few counts. The chain has TRBV11-3 and TRBJ1-1; D is ambiguous. The CDR3 extends over 13 amino acids. The germline V and J ends were trimmed by 0 bases and 7 bases, with 9 bases remaining between them. The germline CDR1 and CDR2 sequences are SGHNT and YENEEA. CDR3 region: CASSLDQEVEAFF. The DNA of the CDR3 is TGTGCCAGCAGCTTAGATCAGGAGGTTGAAGCTTTCTTT.

V and J are TRBV5-1 and TRBJ2-7; D perhaps matches TRBD1 (5 bases). Germline CDR1 is SGHRS and CDR2 is YFSETQ. The V gene lost 4 bases and the J gene lost 4 bases, with 18 bases spanning the gap. This CDR3 contains 15 residues. The chain's CDR3 is CASSASTVVGYEQYF. The CDR3 DNA sequence: TGCGCCAGCAGCGCATCGACAGTAGTGGGGTACGAGCAGTACTTC.

The chain recombines TRBV5-1 with TRBJ1-2; 7 nucleotides align to TRBD1. The CDR3 length is 13 residues. The V gene end was trimmed by 5 bases and the J gene end by 6 bases; junction bases not matched to a gene: 7. CDR1 is SGHRS and CDR2 is YFSETQ in the germline V gene. This CDR3 reads CASRTGVEDGYTF. In nucleotides, the CDR3 is TGCGCCAGCAGAACAGGGGTAGAGGATGGCTACACCTTC.

The chain couples TRBV28 to TRBJ1-2; D gene uncertain. Germline V gene data show CDR1 as MDHEN and CDR2 as SYDVKM. The CDR3 is 13 amino acids. V lost 6 bases and J 5 bases, leaving 13 bases between the germline ends. CDR3 region: CASRYPSKYGYTF. CDR3 in DNA: TGTGCCAGCAGATACCCAAGCAAATATGGCTACACCTTC.